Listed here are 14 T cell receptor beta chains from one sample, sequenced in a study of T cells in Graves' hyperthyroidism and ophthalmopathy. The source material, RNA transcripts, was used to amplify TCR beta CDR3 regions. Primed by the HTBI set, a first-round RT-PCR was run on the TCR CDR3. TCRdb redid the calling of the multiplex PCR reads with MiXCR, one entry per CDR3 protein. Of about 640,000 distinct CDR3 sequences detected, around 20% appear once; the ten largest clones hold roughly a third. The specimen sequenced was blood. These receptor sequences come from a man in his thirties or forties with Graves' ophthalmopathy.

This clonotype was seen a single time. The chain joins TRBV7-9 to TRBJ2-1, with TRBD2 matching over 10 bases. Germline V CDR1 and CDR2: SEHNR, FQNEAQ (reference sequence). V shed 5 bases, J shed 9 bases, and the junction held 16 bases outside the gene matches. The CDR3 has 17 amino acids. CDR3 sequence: CASSLGGPSGRKSEQFF. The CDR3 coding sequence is TGTGCCAGCAGCCTAGGAGGGCCTAGCGGGAGAAAAAGTGAGCAGTTCTTC.

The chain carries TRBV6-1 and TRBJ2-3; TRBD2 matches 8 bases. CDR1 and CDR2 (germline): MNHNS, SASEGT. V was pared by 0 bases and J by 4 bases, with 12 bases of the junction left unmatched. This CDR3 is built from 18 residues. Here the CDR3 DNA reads TGTGCCAGCAGTGAAGCTGTCGAATGGGCGGGAGGTCCAGATACGCAGTATTTT. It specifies CASSEAVEWAGGPDTQYF.

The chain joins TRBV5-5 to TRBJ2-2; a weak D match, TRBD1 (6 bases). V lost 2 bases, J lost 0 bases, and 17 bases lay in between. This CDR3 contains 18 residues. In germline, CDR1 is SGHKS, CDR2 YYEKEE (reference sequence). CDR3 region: CASSFRDISYSNTGELFF. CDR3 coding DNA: TGTGCCAGCAGCTTTCGGGACATCTCCTATTCGAACACCGGGGAGCTGTTTTTT.

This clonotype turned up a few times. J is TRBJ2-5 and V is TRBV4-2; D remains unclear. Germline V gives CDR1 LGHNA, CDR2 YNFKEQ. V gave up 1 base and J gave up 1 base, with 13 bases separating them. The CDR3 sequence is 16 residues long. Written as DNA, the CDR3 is TGTGCCAGCAGCCAAGGTAGTGGTAACCTCCAAGAGACCCAGTACTTC. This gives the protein CASSQGSGNLQETQYF.

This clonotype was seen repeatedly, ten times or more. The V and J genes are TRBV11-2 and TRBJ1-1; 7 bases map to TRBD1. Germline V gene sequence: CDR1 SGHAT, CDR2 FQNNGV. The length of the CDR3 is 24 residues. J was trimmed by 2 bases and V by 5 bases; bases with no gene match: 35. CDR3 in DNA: TGTGCCAGCAGCCCGTTCCGCCCCTCTAGCCTTTACCGTTTTGGGACAGATGGTAACACTGAAGCTTTCTTT. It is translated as CASSPFRPSSLYRFGTDGNTEAFF. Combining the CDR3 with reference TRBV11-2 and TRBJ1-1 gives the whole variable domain EAGVAQSPRYKIIEKRQSVAFWCNPISGHATLYWYQQILGQGPKLLIQFQNNGVVDDSQLPKDRFSAERLKGVDSTLKIQPAKLEDSAVYLCASSPFRPSSLYRFGTDGNTEAFFGQGTRLTVV.

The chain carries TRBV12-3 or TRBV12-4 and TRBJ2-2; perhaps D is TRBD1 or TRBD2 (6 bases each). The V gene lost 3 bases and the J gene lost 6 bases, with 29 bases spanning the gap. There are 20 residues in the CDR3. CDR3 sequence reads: CASSLYLRGTGTGRPGELFF. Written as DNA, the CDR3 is TGTGCCAGCAGTTTGTATCTTCGGGGCACGGGCACAGGGAGGCCCGGGGAGCTGTTTTTT.

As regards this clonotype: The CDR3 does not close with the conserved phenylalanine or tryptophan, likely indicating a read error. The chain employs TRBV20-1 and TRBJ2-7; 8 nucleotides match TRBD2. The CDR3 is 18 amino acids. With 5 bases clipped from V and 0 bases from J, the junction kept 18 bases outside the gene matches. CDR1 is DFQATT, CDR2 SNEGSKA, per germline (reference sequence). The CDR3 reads CSAGGGFANSGNSYEQYS. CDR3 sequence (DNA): TGCAGTGCTGGGGGTGGTTTCGCAAATAGCGGGAACTCCTACGAGCAGTACTCC.

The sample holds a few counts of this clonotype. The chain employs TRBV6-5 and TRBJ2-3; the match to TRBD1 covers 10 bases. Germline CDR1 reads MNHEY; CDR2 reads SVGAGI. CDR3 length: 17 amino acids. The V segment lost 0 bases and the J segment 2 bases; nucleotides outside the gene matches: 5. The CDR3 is CASSYSSGTGVTDTQYF. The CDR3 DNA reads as TGTGCCAGCAGTTACTCGTCCGGGACAGGGGTCACAGATACGCAGTATTTT.

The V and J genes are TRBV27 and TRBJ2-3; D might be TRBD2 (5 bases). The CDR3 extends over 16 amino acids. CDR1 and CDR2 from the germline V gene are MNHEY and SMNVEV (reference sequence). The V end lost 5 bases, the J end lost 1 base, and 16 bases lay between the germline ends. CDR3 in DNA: TGTGCCAGCAGTCCCGGACTGGAAAAAGGCACAGATACGCAGTATTTT. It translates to CASSPGLEKGTDTQYF.

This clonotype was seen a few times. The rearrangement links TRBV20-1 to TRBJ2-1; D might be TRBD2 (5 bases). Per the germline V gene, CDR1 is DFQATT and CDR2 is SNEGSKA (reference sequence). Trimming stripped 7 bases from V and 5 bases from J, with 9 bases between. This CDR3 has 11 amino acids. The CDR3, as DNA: TGCAGTGTTACGCGGGACAATGAGCAGTTCTTC. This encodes CSVTRDNEQFF.

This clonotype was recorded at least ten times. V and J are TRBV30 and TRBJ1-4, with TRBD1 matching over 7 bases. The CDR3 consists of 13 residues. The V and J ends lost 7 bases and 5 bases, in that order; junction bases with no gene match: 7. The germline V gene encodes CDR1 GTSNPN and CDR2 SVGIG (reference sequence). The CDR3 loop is CALTDRANEKLFF. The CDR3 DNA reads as TGTGCCTTGACCGACAGGGCAAATGAAAAACTGTTTTTT.

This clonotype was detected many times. The CDR3 is CASSQEGLGGGETQYF. The CDR3 nucleotides read TGTGCCAGCAGCCAAGAAGGGCTAGGCGGAGGAGAGACCCAGTACTTC. The chain couples TRBV3-1 to TRBJ2-5; D possibly corresponds to TRBD2 (5 bases). The germline V and J ends were trimmed by 0 bases and 4 bases, with 15 bases remaining between them. This CDR3 has 16 amino acids. Germline CDR1 reads LGHDT; CDR2 reads YNNKEL (reference sequence).

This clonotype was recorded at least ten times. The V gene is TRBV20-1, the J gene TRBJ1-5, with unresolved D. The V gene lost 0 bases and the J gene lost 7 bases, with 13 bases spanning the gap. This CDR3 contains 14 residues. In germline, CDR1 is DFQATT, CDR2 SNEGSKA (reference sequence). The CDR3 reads CSARDRAGYQPQHF. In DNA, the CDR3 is TGCAGTGCTAGAGATCGTGCGGGGTACCAGCCCCAGCATTTT.

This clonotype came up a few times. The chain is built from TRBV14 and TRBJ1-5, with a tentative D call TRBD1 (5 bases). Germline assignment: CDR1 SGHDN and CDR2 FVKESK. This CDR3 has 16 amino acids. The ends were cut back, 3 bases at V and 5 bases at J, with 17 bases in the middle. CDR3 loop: CASSHPSLGVDQPQHF. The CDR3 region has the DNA TGTGCCAGCAGCCACCCCTCTTTAGGGGTGGATCAGCCCCAGCATTTT.